These T cell receptor beta chains were read from a single sample in a study of T cell responses to AZD1222 COVID-19 vaccine. The method was immunoSEQ multiplex PCR; TCRdb's version includes in-frame clones alone and lacks a portion of them. The sample lists 90,000 to 120,000 clones, 91% occurring once. Sequences were derived from peripheral blood, sampled on day 0 of AZD1222 vaccination. These receptors were obtained from an adult in good health. The CDR3 runs from the conserved cysteine through the conserved F or W.

j_call	v_call	cdr3_aa
TRBJ1-1	TRBV6-4	CASSDTNRGTEAFF
TRBJ1-4	TRBV19	CASSIIVGVRTNEKLFF
TRBJ2-3	TRBV9	CASRGDGDTQYF
TRBJ1-5	TRBV12-3/TRBV12-4	CASSLGQPQHF
TRBJ2-7	TRBV14	CASSQGRDRRYEQYF
TRBJ2-3	TRBV15	CATSTKPRQGDTQYF
TRBJ2-7	TRBV3-1/TRBV3-2	CATEDRATYEQYF
TRBJ2-2	TRBV7-9	CASSLDRDWGELFF
TRBJ1-4	TRBV7-9	CASSLVSPNEKLFF
TRBJ1-5	TRBV6-5	CASSQDRDAPQHF
TRBJ2-5	TRBV7-6	CASSSTQGVQETQYF
TRBJ2-2	TRBV7-6	CASSLAAGGGTGELFF
TRBJ1-5	TRBV12-3/TRBV12-4	CASTAHSNQPQHF
TRBJ2-1	TRBV28	CASSSAGAFGNEQFF
TRBJ2-4	TRBV7-2	CASSSKPRGFSAKNIQYF
TRBJ1-2	TRBV6-6	CASSSPPDGNGYTF
TRBJ2-7	TRBV11-3	CASSRGRGYEQYF
TRBJ1-2	TRBV19	CASSIKAAVNYGYTF
TRBJ2-7	TRBV29-1	CSVEGTPGPSYEQYF
TRBJ2-3	TRBV10-3	CAISEGQGKPSTDTQYF
TRBJ2-2	TRBV7-9	CASSLRPNTGELFF
TRBJ2-1	TRBV19	CASSTDRAGYNEQFF
TRBJ2-1	TRBV7-3	CASGNTAGNNEQFF
TRBJ1-4	TRBV6-5	CASNTGIQNEKLFF
TRBJ1-1	TRBV5-1	CASRRAGPPADTEAFF
TRBJ2-7	TRBV15	CATSREALAGGSYEQYF
TRBJ1-5	TRBV19	CASSTYGGAGNQPQHF